The rows below give T cell receptor beta chains drawn from one sample of a study of cytomegalovirus exposure and HLA in healthy donors. Measured with immunoSEQ multiplex PCR; TCRdb has only the in-frame clones, and not every one. Here the sample spans 85,000 to 100,000 clones, roughly 83% being singletons. The specimen sequenced was PBMCs. Receptor source: a male donor in good health and CMV-seropositive. Both conserved end residues are part of each CDR3. D genes are given only for firm matches. Clone sizes are given selectively: once, few, many, or a class where the clone is expanded.

>.|.|TRBJ1-1|TRBV5-4
CASTDRNTEAFF
TGTGCCAGCACCGACAGGAACACTGAAGCTTTCTTT
>TRBD1|.|TRBJ1-1|TRBV7-2
CASSPNRGEAFF
TGTGCCAGCAGCCCAAACAGGGGAGAAGCTTTCTTT
>.|.|TRBJ1-2|TRBV2
CASSLFPSTDSYGYTF
TGTGCCAGCAGCCTCTTCCCGTCGACAGATTCTTATGGCTACACCTTC
>.|.|TRBJ2-7|TRBV5-6
CASSLGAYEQYF
TGTGCCAGCAGCTTGGGGGCCTACGAGCAGTACTTC
>TRBD2|.|TRBJ2-7|TRBV30
CAWSVGGVTYEQYF
TGTGCCTGGAGTGTTGGGGGGGTAACCTACGAGCAGTACTTC
>.|.|TRBJ1-4|TRBV25-1
CASSDGGQNNEKLFF
TGTGCCAGCAGTGACGGTGGACAGAACAATGAAAAACTGTTTTTT
>.|few|TRBJ1-3|TRBV5-6
CASSNPLRRGGGNTIYF
TGTGCCAGCAGCAATCCTCTGAGGAGGGGAGGAGGAAACACCATATATTTT
>TRBD1|.|TRBJ1-2|TRBV4-1
CASSRTGWDGYTF
TGCGCCAGCAGCCGGACAGGGTGGGATGGCTACACCTTC
>TRBD1|.|TRBJ2-7|TRBV6-5
CASSYSGQGYSEQYF
TGTGCCAGCAGTTACTCCGGACAGGGGTATAGCGAGCAGTACTTC
>.|.|TRBJ1-5|TRBV19
CASSIGHRVGNQPQHF
TGTGCCAGTAGTATAGGGCACAGGGTTGGAAATCAGCCCCAGCATTTT
>.|.|TRBJ1-2|TRBV2
CASSEAGGGGYTF
TGTGCCAGCAGTGAAGCGGGGGGAGGTGGCTACACCTTC
>.|.|TRBJ2-7|TRBV6-1
CASSEEPGYEQYF
TGTGCCAGCAGTGAAGAACCAGGGTACGAGCAGTACTTC
>TRBD1|once|TRBJ1-2|TRBV7-9
CASSLAVGQGYHGYTF
TGTGCCAGCAGCTTGGCGGTGGGACAGGGATATCATGGCTACACCTTC
>TRBD2|.|TRBJ2-7|TRBV4-2
CASSQGTSGVSGEQYF
TGTGCCAGCAGCCAAGGGACTAGCGGGGTGTCCGGCGAGCAGTACTTC
>.|.|TRBJ1-2|TRBV19
CASSMGDYGYTF
TGTGCCAGTAGTATGGGAGACTATGGCTACACCTTC
>TRBD2|.|TRBJ2-1|TRBV2
CASSRLAKEQFF
TGTGCCAGCAGTAGACTAGCGAAGGAGCAGTTCTTC
>TRBD1|.|TRBJ2-7|TRBV7-8
CASSFFERLGDRALEQYF
TGTGCCAGCAGCTTTTTTGAAAGATTAGGGGACAGGGCCCTTGAGCAGTACTTC
>TRBD1|few|TRBJ2-7|TRBV18
CASSPIGQVEQYF
TGTGCCAGCTCACCGATTGGACAGGTCGAGCAGTACTTC
>TRBD2|.|TRBJ2-5|TRBV28
CASSSGEETQYF
TGTGCCAGCAGTAGCGGGGAAGAGACCCAGTACTTC
>TRBD2|.|TRBJ2-7|TRBV6-5
CASSSIAGGHYEQYF
TGTGCCAGCAGTTCCATAGCGGGGGGGCACTACGAGCAGTACTTC
>TRBD1|.|TRBJ2-7|TRBV2
CARGQGATYEQYF
TGTGCCAGGGGACAGGGGGCAACCTACGAGCAGTACTTC
>.|.|TRBJ1-1|TRBV6-5
CASARGLNTEAFF
TGTGCCAGCGCACGGGGGTTGAACACTGAAGCTTTCTTT